The rows below give T cell receptor beta chains drawn from one sample of a study of Ad26.COV2.S vaccination and SARS-CoV-2 variants. This table comes from immunoSEQ multiplex PCR, and its TCRdb copy is limited to in-frame clones, with some not included. Of 350,000 to 450,000 clones in the sample, roughly 90% were seen once. The sample was peripheral blood, taken in a trial of Ad26.COV2.S vaccine versus placebo. All receptors come from a person aged 18-65 years who received the Ad26.COV2.S COVID-19 vaccine or a placebo. Each CDR3 is given with its conserved first and last residue.

v_call,cdr3_aa
TRBV10-3,CAIMGDGSYEQYF
TRBV28,CASSFSSGTYEQYF
TRBV4-3,CASSQDLGGTYNSPLHF
TRBV28,CASSPRLEQYF
TRBV9,CASSVERAVSTDTQYF
TRBV11-2,CASSEVYEQYF
TRBV4-3,CASSQDLGGADTQYF
TRBV2,CATGDDYYGYTF
TRBV18,CATSEYNSPLHF
TRBV3-1/TRBV3-2,CASSPCGGELAKNIQYF
TRBV15,CATSRAGGDQPQHF
TRBV5-6,CASSLRVLTPSGF
TRBV10-2,CASSPSGGSYNEQFF
TRBV7-2,CASSSGQRNTEAFF
TRBV11-2,CASSPSYEQYF
TRBV5-1,CASSLAGRSGNTIYF
TRBV25-1,CASSWTAPTNEKLFF
TRBV28,CASRHGTVVSYEQYF
TRBV6-6,CASSYRREESYEQYF
TRBV5-1,CASSTGQYGYTF
TRBV9,CASSVLTDGYTF
TRBV7-8,CASSLRFQETQYF
TRBV19,CASSIGLSNTEAFF
TRBV19,CASSLDTSNQPQHF
TRBV29-1,CSVAKLAGDADTQYF
TRBV10-2,CASSESSGGNSNQPQHF
TRBV30,CAWRKQGAGNIQYF
TRBV6-1,CASSEVETGVNYGYTF
TRBV19,CASSRQEIMNTEAFF
TRBV7-6,CASSPGPNVLTF
TRBV6-5,CASRADRAGGNTIYF
TRBV6-5,CASKPGDRVFGGYTF
TRBV11-2,CASSLPGGTEAFF
TRBV27,CASSTGFGSPLHF
TRBV28,CASSLYMVSRTGLTSGANVLTF
TRBV1,CTSSQDHKVTSGQDGELFF